The 4 T cell receptor beta chains presented below share a single source sample, sequenced in a study of blood T cell repertoires in COVID-19 (dated by TCRdb to the early 2020s). Receptor libraries were prepared by the immunoSEQ multiplex PCR assay. What TCRdb holds here is the immuneACCESS table cut down to in-frame rearrangements. Part of the clones is not present; checked against another copy, under half of the missing clones reflect an unresolved V gene, and the others are unexplained. The sample table holds over 100,000 clones, of which around 85% were seen once. Jointly, the top ten make up approximately 3.5% of the sample. Material for sequencing was peripheral blood. These receptors all stem from a woman older than 75 with active or convalescent COVID-19.

The J gene is TRBJ2-1, the V gene TRBV11-2; 10 nucleotides align to TRBD2. The CDR3 is 15 residues long. The J segment lost 5 bases and the V segment lost 5 bases, leaving 6 bases of the junction unmatched. CDR1 is SGHAT, CDR2 FQNNGV, per germline. DNA of the CDR3: TGTGCCAGCAGCAGCCGACTAGCGGGTAACAATGAGCAGTTCTTC. The encoded protein is CASSSRLAGNNEQFF.

The chain recombines TRBV28 with TRBJ2-1; tentative D call: TRBD1 (6 bases). CDR3 size: 12 residues. With 5 bases removed from V and 10 bases from J, the gap between germline ends came to 12 bases. Germline CDR1 MDHEN, CDR2 SYDVKM. CDR3 in amino acids: CASSTYRAEQFF. The DNA of the CDR3 is TGTGCCAGCAGTACTTACAGGGCCGAGCAGTTCTTC.

This chain connects TRBV27 to TRBJ1-1, with D perhaps matching TRBD1 (6 bases). This CDR3 spans 15 amino acids. Per germline, CDR1 MNHEY and CDR2 SMNVEV (reference sequence). The V end was cut by 2 bases, the J end by 1 base, with 11 bases between. CDR3 nucleotide sequence: TGTGCCAGCAGTTTAGGGAGGGGGGAGAACACTGAAGCTTTCTTT. Translating it yields CASSLGRGENTEAFF.

The chain is built from TRBV5-1 and TRBJ1-1; D gene unclear. The germline gives CDR1 SGHRS, CDR2 YFSETQ. V was trimmed by 0 bases and J by 3 bases, leaving 15 bases between them. The CDR3 loop spans 16 amino acids. CDR3 residues: CASSLGFSGRDTEAFF. The CDR3 region has the DNA TGCGCCAGCAGCTTGGGATTCAGTGGGAGGGACACTGAAGCTTTCTTT.